Described below is a single T cell receptor beta chain sequence and its context. Its target is unknown. Primers for the PCR totalled 60 Vbeta and 13 Jbeta. Assay used: immunoSEQ multiplex PCR; TCRdb lists only in-frame clones, some missing. Here the sample spans more than 85,000 clones, over 65% being singletons. The sample is drawn from a study of cytomegalovirus exposure and HLA in healthy donors. Study-level results: Likely technical artifact: a cluster of highly shared sequence variants.

V was pared by 4 bases and J by 0 bases, with 13 bases between. The CDR3 extends over 15 amino acids. In germline, CDR1 is MNHNS, CDR2 SASEGT. This rearrangement joins TRBV6-1 to TRBJ2-7; D may be TRBD2 (6 bases). The clonotype comes from a man aged 35 to 55 in good health and CMV-seronegative. Sequenced: PBMCs. The CDR3 nucleotides read TGTGCCAGCAGTGGGCGCGGGGAAAGCTCCTACGAGCAGTACTTC. Protein: CASSGRGESSYEQYF.